What follows are 22 T cell receptor beta chains derived from one specimen sequenced in a study of cytomegalovirus exposure and HLA in healthy donors. With 60 Vbeta and 13 Jbeta primers, the PCR was carried out. TCRdb's table, derived via immunoSEQ multiplex PCR, lists solely in-frame clones and lacks some. The sample lists some 140,000 clones, 60% to 80% seen once, with 2.2% in the top ten. Sequenced material: PBMCs. Source of these receptors: a man aged 25-45 years in good health and CMV-seronegative.

The CDR3 DNA follows: TGTGCCAGCAGAAGCCAGGGGGGCAGAGGAAACACCATATATTTT. Amino acid sequence: CASRSQGGRGNTIYF. This chain joins TRBV6-5 and TRBJ1-3; 7 positions agree with TRBD1. The germline CDR1 and CDR2 sequences are MNHEY and SVGAGI. V gave up 6 bases and J gave up 4 bases; unmatched junction bases: 9. The CDR3 has 15 amino acids.

This rearrangement joins TRBV7-2 to TRBJ2-2; 9 bases agree with TRBD2. This CDR3 region has 15 residues. With 5 bases clipped from V and 1 base from J, the junction kept 2 bases outside the gene matches. Germline CDR1 is SGHTA and CDR2 is FQGNSA. The CDR3 nucleotides are TGTGCCAGCAGCCGACTAGCGGAGAACACCGGGGAGCTGTTTTTT. Residues: CASSRLAENTGELFF.

This clone was detected only a few times. The CDR3 here is CAWSVQGATYEQYF. The CDR3 nucleotides are TGTGCCTGGAGTGTACAGGGGGCAACCTACGAGCAGTACTTC. The genes are TRBV30 and TRBJ2-7; 9 positions match TRBD1. The CDR3 is 14 residues long. The V and J ends lost 0 bases and 2 bases, in that order; junction bases with no gene match: 2. Germline CDR1 and CDR2: GTSNPN and SVGIG (reference sequence).

The chain uses TRBV9 and TRBJ1-5; D is perhaps TRBD1 (5 bases). CDR1 is SGDLS, CDR2 YYNGEE, per germline. The V and J ends lost 0 bases and 7 bases respectively, with 14 bases between them. The CDR3 is 15 amino acids. The CDR3 spells CASSVGGGEVQPQHF. CDR3 DNA sequence: TGTGCCAGCAGCGTAGGGGGAGGGGAGGTACAGCCCCAGCATTTT.

The CDR3 protein is CASRSGGVGYTF. DNA of the CDR3: TGTGCCAGCAGATCGGGGGGCGTCGGCTACACCTTC. The chain uses TRBV6-5 and TRBJ1-2; a possible D gene is TRBD1 (6 bases). V was pared by 6 bases and J by 8 bases, with 13 bases between. Germline V gene sequence: CDR1 MNHEY, CDR2 SVGAGI. The CDR3 runs 12 residues.

J is TRBJ1-1 and V is TRBV7-2; D uncertain. The CDR3 spans 19 residues. The V end was cut by 5 bases, the J end by 4 bases, with 29 bases between. Per germline, CDR1 SGHTA and CDR2 FQGNSA. CDR3 sequence: CASSPGFEAAVEGLTEAFF. In nucleotides, the CDR3 is TGTGCCAGCAGCCCTGGATTTGAGGCAGCGGTAGAAGGTCTCACTGAAGCTTTCTTT.

The chain couples TRBV28 to TRBJ2-7; D unresolved. This CDR3 is built from 13 residues. CDR1 is MDHEN, CDR2 SYDVKM, per germline. V lost 3 bases and J lost 8, with 14 bases in between. CDR3 loop: CASSFSNRYKQYF. The CDR3 DNA sequence: TGTGCCAGCAGTTTTTCCAACCGATACAAGCAGTACTTC. Variable domain in full (rest from reference TRBV28 and TRBJ2-7): DVKVTQSSRYLVKRTGEKVFLECVQDMDHENMFWYRQDPGLGLRLIYFSYDVKMKEKGDIPEGYSVSREKKERFSLILESASTNQTSMYLCASSFSNRYKQYFGPGTRLTVT.

The rearrangement joins TRBV14 to TRBJ1-5; TRBD1 is a possible D gene (6 bases). The CDR3 has 12 amino acids. With 1 base removed from V and 14 bases from J, the gap between germline ends came to 12 bases. Germline loops: CDR1 SGHDN, CDR2 FVKESK. The CDR3 sequence: CASSQVGTTKHF. The CDR3 DNA follows: TGTGCCAGCAGCCAAGTGGGGACAACAAAGCATTTT.

The chain employs TRBV6-5 and TRBJ2-7, with 9 bases aligning to TRBD2. Germline V gives CDR1 MNHEY, CDR2 SVGAGI. This CDR3 contains 15 residues. J lost 3 bases, V lost 0 bases, and 3 bases had no gene match. Here the CDR3 reads CASSYSSGSFYEQYF. Written as DNA, the CDR3 is TGTGCCAGCAGTTACTCTAGCGGGAGTTTCTACGAGCAGTACTTC.

This chain connects TRBV2 to TRBJ2-3; TRBD2 is a possible D gene (5 bases). V shed 4 bases and J shed 6 bases, with 5 bases lying between them. Germline CDR1 SNHLY, CDR2 FYNNEI. The CDR3 consists of 11 residues. The DNA for the CDR3 is TGTGCCAGCAGTGGAGGGGATACGCAGTATTTT. Amino acid sequence: CASSGGDTQYF.

The V gene is TRBV11-2, the J gene TRBJ2-7; 9 nucleotides line up with TRBD2. V was clipped by 5 bases and J by 5 bases; unmatched bases: 16. The CDR3 runs to 17 residues. Looked up from germline, CDR1 is SGHAT and CDR2 is FQNNGV. The CDR3 is CASSMSLAGPPGNEQYF. CDR3 in DNA: TGTGCCAGCAGCATGTCGCTAGCGGGGCCCCCAGGCAACGAGCAGTACTTC.

CDR3 DNA: TGTGCCAGCAGCCAGGAACTAGCGGGGGTTACCGGGGAGCTGTTTTTT. Encoded protein: CASSQELAGVTGELFF. The genes are TRBV4-2 and TRBJ2-2, with 11 bases fitting TRBD2. Germline V gives CDR1 LGHNA, CDR2 YNFKEQ. The length of the CDR3 is 16 residues. V lost 3 bases and J lost 5; bases outside the gene matches: 5.

J is TRBJ2-1 and V is TRBV9; 7 bases match TRBD2. The CDR3 totals 15 residues. The V gene end was trimmed by 0 bases and the J gene end by 10 bases; junction bases not matched to a gene: 10. CDR1 is SGDLS and CDR2 is YYNGEE in the germline V gene. This CDR3 is CASSVGGGPSREQFF. The CDR3 bases are TGTGCCAGCAGCGTAGGGGGAGGGCCTTCACGGGAGCAGTTCTTC.

The genes are TRBV10-1 and TRBJ2-7, with TRBD2 as a possible D gene (6 bases). The V gene lost 11 bases and the J gene lost 1 base, with 12 bases spanning the gap. CDR3 size: 12 residues. Germline CDR1 reads WNHNN; CDR2 reads SYGVQD (reference sequence). The CDR3 region has the DNA TGCGCCCGGGACTCCGCTTCCTACGAGCAGTACTTC. Translation: CARDSASYEQYF.

This sequence joins TRBV28 and TRBJ2-7, with 10 bases fitting TRBD1. This CDR3 is built from 15 residues. CDR1 and CDR2 from the germline V gene are MDHEN and SYDVKM. J was trimmed by 6 bases and V by 6 bases; bases with no gene match: 11. CDR3 sequence reads: CASSPPGQGWFEQYF. CDR3 nucleotide sequence: TGTGCCAGCAGCCCCCCGGGACAGGGGTGGTTCGAGCAGTACTTC.

This clone was observed a single time. This rearrangement joins TRBV9 to TRBJ2-1, with 15 nucleotides matching TRBD2. CDR3 length: 16 amino acids. Germline loops: CDR1 SGDLS, CDR2 YYNGEE. V was clipped by 6 bases and J by 10 bases; unmatched bases: 11. The chain's CDR3 is CASTKSPGLAGGEQFF. The CDR3 DNA follows: TGTGCCAGCACTAAAAGCCCCGGACTAGCGGGGGGGGAGCAGTTCTTC.

The chain has TRBV27 and TRBJ2-7; TRBD2 is a possible D gene (6 bases). Germline loops: CDR1 MNHEY, CDR2 SMNVEV (reference sequence). V was clipped by 5 bases and J by 4 bases, with 12 bases between them. This CDR3 contains 13 residues. CDR3 residues: CASSHGTLYEQYF. The CDR3 DNA sequence: TGTGCCAGCAGTCACGGGACTCTATACGAGCAGTACTTC.

This chain uses TRBV28 with TRBJ2-3; 12 nucleotides align to TRBD2. V gave up 2 bases and J gave up 3 bases; unmatched junction bases: 3. CDR3 length: 16 amino acids. In germline, CDR1 is MDHEN, CDR2 SYDVKM. The CDR3 here is CASSLLAGGPTDTQYF. The CDR3 DNA reads TGTGCCAGCAGTTTACTAGCGGGAGGGCCGACAGATACGCAGTATTTT.

This chain connects TRBV20-1 to TRBJ2-7; maybe TRBD2 (5 bases). Looked up from germline, CDR1 is DFQATT and CDR2 is SNEGSKA (reference sequence). V was pared by 2 bases and J by 7 bases, with 9 bases between. The CDR3 has 11 amino acids. The DNA for the CDR3 is TGCAGTGCTAGAAGAGGGAGAGAGCAGTACTTC. Encoded protein: CSARRGREQYF.

J is TRBJ2-1 and V is TRBV2; TRBD2 might be the D (7 bases). The CDR3 is 19 residues long. Between the trimmed V and J ends, which lost 5 bases and 3 bases, there was a span of 26 bases. Germline V gene data show CDR1 as SNHLY and CDR2 as FYNNEI. CDR3 bases: TGTGCCAGCAGTCCTACCATGGGTACACGGGGGGCATTCTACAATGAGCAGTTCTTC. This translates into CASSPTMGTRGAFYNEQFF.

Notes on this clone: This CDR3 is also generated by other DNA sequences in the sample. The chain recombines TRBV7-8 with TRBJ2-7; D remains unclear. Germline V lookup: CDR1 SGHVS, CDR2 FQNEAQ. Trimming removed 1 base at V and 2 bases at J, with 6 bases between. The CDR3 contains 13 residues. CDR3 nucleotide sequence: TGTGCCAGCAGCTTAGACAGAGCCTACGAGCAGTACTTC. Translating gives CASSLDRAYEQYF.

The V and J genes are TRBV30 and TRBJ1-2, with D possibly TRBD1 on 6 matching bases. The length of the CDR3 is 13 residues. Trimming left V 2 bases short and J 2 bases short, with 9 bases between. The germline gives CDR1 GTSNPN, CDR2 SVGIG (reference sequence). CDR3 bases: TGTGCCTGGAGTTCCCAGGGGAACTATGGCTACACCTTC. As protein: CAWSSQGNYGYTF.